Sequencing of this T cell receptor (beta chain) was carried out in a study of OX40 agonist ivuxolimab in advanced cancers. As for the study in general: Partial responses, seen in three patients, involved one hepatocellular carcinoma and two cutaneous melanomas. Study-wide points: Some patients who did not respond also had low normalized T-cell clonal expansion. Both CD4+ and CD8+ T cell populations in blood had undergone clonal expansion by week 6 at 0.1 to 3.0 mg/kg.

Worth noting for this clone: Its target is not known. The germline gene is not matched at one end of the junction; a read error may be the cause. The identical CDR3 is also encoded by other nucleotide sequences in the sample.

TCRdb's table, derived via immunoSEQ multiplex PCR, lists solely in-frame clones and lacks some. The sample contains approximately 100,000 clones, approximately 85% of which appear only once. There are 12 residues in the CDR3. Germline loops: CDR1 GTSNPN, CDR2 SVGIG (reference sequence). Patients were excluded for autoimmune disease history or systemic immunosuppression. This receptor was obtained from an adult with an advanced solid tumor such as melanoma, head and neck, liver or kidney cancer. The sample in question was CD4+ or CD8+ T cells sorted from blood, obtained in a trial of the OX40 agonist ivuxolimab. This chain links TRBV30 with TRBJ2-7; no firm D call. DNA of the CDR3: TGTGCCTGGAGTTGGCCCCTGGGCGAGCAATACTTC. Translation: CAWSWPLGEQYF.